This is a list of T cell receptor beta chains from one sample in a study of T cell repertoires in cytomegalovirus infection. TCRdb called the reads again in MiXCR, with one record for every CDR3 protein. The repertoire holds some 270,000 distinct CDR3 sequences, with about 18% as singletons. Sequencing was done on a sample of CD8+ T cells from PBMCs. Source of these receptors: a human donor in good health (CMV status not recorded). Some clones in this sample may be carry-over from other donors' samples. CDR3s include the opening cysteine and the closing phenylalanine or tryptophan. Each record gives: clone size, V gene, J gene, D gene, CDR3 DNA, CDR3 protein. D genes are given only for firm matches. Some rows have no size entry. The others give once, few or many, or a class for an expanded clone.

>few|TRBV7-9|TRBJ2-7|.
TGTGCCAGCAGCTTAGATGGTGCCCCCTACGAGCAGTACTTC
CASSLDGAPYEQYF
>many|TRBV11-1|TRBJ1-1|.
TGTGCCAGCAGCTTATCCGAGGAGCTGAACACTGAAGCTTTCTTT
CASSLSEELNTEAFF
>many|TRBV7-2|TRBJ1-1|.
TGTGCCAGCAGCTACCGGGACATGAACACTGAAGCTTTCTTT
CASSYRDMNTEAFF
>few|TRBV4-3|TRBJ1-3|.
TGCGCCAGCAGCCAAGATACCGGATCTGGAAACACCATATATTTT
CASSQDTGSGNTIYF
>many|TRBV7-2|TRBJ2-7|.
TGTGCCAGCAGCTTTGACGTCGCCGTAGCAACCTACGAGCAGTACTTC
CASSFDVAVATYEQYF
>.|TRBV19|TRBJ2-1|TRBD2
TGTGCCAGTAACCTGGGAGGGGCCAATGAGCAGTTCTTC
CASNLGGANEQFF
>.|TRBV12-5|TRBJ1-1|TRBD1
TGTGCTAGTGGCGCAGGGGGCTTGGACACTGAAGCTTTCTTT
CASGAGGLDTEAFF
>many|TRBV6-1|TRBJ2-7|TRBD1
TGTGCCAGCAGTGAGGTAGAGGGGGCTTACGAGCAGTACTTC
CASSEVEGAYEQYF
>few|TRBV29-1|TRBJ2-1|.
TGCAGCGTTGAAGATCTTCTCACATACTCCTACAATGAGCAGTTCTTC
CSVEDLLTYSYNEQFF
>.|TRBV29-1|TRBJ1-1|.
TGCAGCGTTGAAGATCTTAATTCTCGTTCCTTT
CSVEDLNSRSF
>few|TRBV28|TRBJ2-6|.
TGTGCCAGCAGTCCACCGGCCACGGTATCTCGCTCTGGGGCCAACGTCCTGACTTTC
CASSPPATVSRSGANVLTF
>many|TRBV29-1|TRBJ2-3|.
TGCAGCGTTGAGGGGGGGCATGGAGATACGCAGTATTTT
CSVEGGHGDTQYF
>.|TRBV6-6|TRBJ2-7|.
TGTGCCAGCAGTATGGCCGGTGGGGCAACCGGGGCCTACGAGCAGTACTTC
CASSMAGGATGAYEQYF
>.|TRBV7-9|TRBJ2-7|TRBD2
TGTGCCAGCAGCTTAACTAGCGGGGGGCGGAACGAGCAGTACTTC
CASSLTSGGRNEQYF
>.|TRBV20-1|TRBJ2-1|.
TGCAGTGCTAGAGAGGGGTGGGGGGCCGCTTCGGATAATGAGCAGTTCTTC
CSAREGWGAASDNEQFF
>.|TRBV4-1|TRBJ1-6|TRBD1
TGCGCCAGCAGCGGGGGGGACAGGGTCAATTCACCCCTCCACTTT
CASSGGDRVNSPLHF
>few|TRBV19|TRBJ1-5|.
TGTGCCAGTAGTATACGCCGGGAAAATCAGCCCCAGCATTTT
CASSIRRENQPQHF
>many|TRBV7-9|TRBJ2-5|.
TGTGCCAGCAGCTTAGTGGTAGGACAAGAGACCCAGTACTTC
CASSLVVGQETQYF
>.|TRBV19|TRBJ2-7|TRBD1
TGTGCCAGTAGTATAGTCTACAGGGGGGTCTACGAGCAGTACTTC
CASSIVYRGVYEQYF
>.|TRBV5-6|TRBJ2-3|.
TGTGCCAGCAGCTTGTCAGGGAATAGCACAGATACGCAGTATTTT
CASSLSGNSTDTQYF
>.|TRBV4-2|TRBJ1-2|.
TGTGCCAGCAGCACCCGGGACCACCGAAACTATGGCTACACCTTC
CASSTRDHRNYGYTF
>many|TRBV7-9|TRBJ1-2|.
TGTGCCAGCAGCTCCGCCAACAGGGAACCTAACTATGGCTACACCTTC
CASSSANREPNYGYTF
>few|TRBV7-6|TRBJ1-4|TRBD1
TGTGCCAGCCATCGACCGGGACAGCAAAATGAAAAACTGTTTTTT
CASHRPGQQNEKLFF
>.|TRBV7-8|TRBJ1-4|.
TGTGCCAGCACGAACAGGGCGTTTGGCGAAAAACTGTTTTTT
CASTNRAFGEKLFF
>many|TRBV6-6|TRBJ1-6|TRBD1
TGTGCCAGCAGTTACGGGGACAGCTCCTATAATTCACCCCTCCACTTT
CASSYGDSSYNSPLHF
>few|TRBV6-4|TRBJ1-1|.
TGTGCCAGCAGTGAGGTCCAACTCTCTGAAGCTTTCTTT
CASSEVQLSEAFF
>many|TRBV7-6|TRBJ2-2|TRBD1
TGTGCCAGCAGCTTAGTTCTACTCGGGACAGGGGGGACCGGGGAGCTGTTTTTT
CASSLVLLGTGGTGELFF
>few|TRBV7-9|TRBJ2-1|.
TGTGCCAGCAGCTTAGACTGGGGCCTTTACAATGAGCAGTTCTTC
CASSLDWGLYNEQFF
>many|TRBV28|TRBJ1-1|.
TGTGCCAGCAGTTTACGGTGGGGGGAAGTGTGGGAGCGGAGCACTGAAGCTTTCTTT
CASSLRWGEVWERSTEAFF
>few|TRBV6-6|TRBJ2-5|.
TGTGCCAGCACCCCCCGGGTGGCGCAAGAGACCCAGTACTTC
CASTPRVAQETQYF
>many|TRBV7-9|TRBJ2-5|TRBD2
TGTGCCAGCAGCAATCTGGGACTACAAGAGACCCAGTACTTC
CASSNLGLQETQYF
>many|TRBV7-2|TRBJ2-7|.
TGTGCCAGCAGCCCCCCCTCCTACGAGCAGTACTTC
CASSPPSYEQYF
>many|TRBV27|TRBJ2-2|.
TGTGCCAGCCGCGACACCGGGGAGCTGTTTTTT
CASRDTGELFF
>.|TRBV7-2|TRBJ1-2|.
TGTGCCAGCAGCTTAGGCCTGGGCCTGGGGGGGGATCCACTATATGGCTACACCTTC
CASSLGLGLGGDPLYGYTF
>few|TRBV6-5|TRBJ1-4|.
TGTGCCAGCAGTTACTCAGGGGGGTTTGGTGGTAATGAAAAACTGTTTTTT
CASSYSGGFGGNEKLFF
>many|TRBV28|TRBJ2-6|.
TGTGCCAGCAGTCCCCAATCGGGACGGCGCTCTGGGGCCAACGTCCTGACTTTC
CASSPQSGRRSGANVLTF
>.|TRBV20-1|TRBJ2-5|TRBD2
TGCAGTGCTAGAGGACTAGCGGGGGGCTCATTGGAGACCCAGTACTTC
CSARGLAGGSLETQYF
>many|TRBV7-9|TRBJ1-2|.
TGTGCCAGCAGCTTAGGGGTTGGGCGAGGCTACACCTTC
CASSLGVGRGYTF
>.|TRBV29-1|TRBJ1-2|TRBD1
TGCAGCGTTGAAGGACAGGGAAGAAACTATGGCTACACCTTC
CSVEGQGRNYGYTF
>.|TRBV6-2/TRBV6-3|TRBJ1-2|TRBD1
TGTGCCAGCAGTTACATGGTGACAGGGAACGACGGCTACACCTTC
CASSYMVTGNDGYTF
>many|TRBV12-3/TRBV12-4|TRBJ1-4|.
TGTGCCAGCAGCCAGGGGACGGCAACTAATGAAAAACTGTTTTTT
CASSQGTATNEKLFF
>few|TRBV19|TRBJ2-2|.
TGTGCCAGTAGTCCCGTCGACTTCACCGGGGAGCTGTTTTTT
CASSPVDFTGELFF
>many|TRBV19|TRBJ1-5|.
TGTGCCAGTAGTATAGTAGACAAGAGCAATCAGCCCCAGCATTTT
CASSIVDKSNQPQHF
>.|TRBV27|TRBJ1-5|.
TGTGCCAGCAGGAAACAGGATCAGCCCCAGCATTTT
CASRKQDQPQHF
>.|TRBV28|TRBJ2-1|TRBD2
TGTGCCAGCAGTTTTGCGGGAGATGAGCAGTTCTTC
CASSFAGDEQFF
>many|TRBV7-9|TRBJ2-7|TRBD1
TGTGCCAGCAGCTCCAATGGGGGACAGGGCTTCAGATCCTACGAGCAGTACTTC
CASSSNGGQGFRSYEQYF
>few|TRBV15|TRBJ2-1|TRBD2
TGTGCCACCAGCAGAGATAGGGGCGGCGGGGGGAATGAGCAGTTCTTC
CATSRDRGGGGNEQFF
>.|TRBV12-3/TRBV12-4|TRBJ1-1|TRBD1
TGTGCCAGCAGTTTATATCAGGGGGCTACAGCTTTCTTT
CASSLYQGATAFF
>many|TRBV27|TRBJ2-5|.
TGTGCCAGCGGGTTAGGGGGAGAAGAGACCCAGTACTTC
CASGLGGEETQYF
>many|TRBV12-3/TRBV12-4|TRBJ2-1|.
TGTGCCAGCAGTGCCCGAATCTACAGGCGCCAGGACTACAATGAGCAGTTCTTC
CASSARIYRRQDYNEQFF
>few|TRBV18|TRBJ2-7|.
TGTGCCAGCTCACCAGGCAGGGAAGTTGGCCTCGAGCAGTACTTC
CASSPGREVGLEQYF